Described below is a single T cell receptor beta chain sequence and its context. Its antigen is undetermined. This specimen comes from a study of T-cell memory formation after mild COVID-19. Broader study findings: A subset of responding clones appeared in pre-infection memory, suggesting cross-reactive memory joined. Clones that contracted from day 15 to 85 were balanced CD4/CD8, while later expanders leaned CD4+. Unconfirmed was the SARS-CoV-2 specificity of second-wave clones that peaked on day 37. CD4+ contracting clones were mainly CM and EM; CD8+ ones, EMRA.

MiXCR, run by TCRdb on the 5' RACE reads, gives a single entry per CDR3 protein. The table lists a few hundred thousand distinct CDR3 sequences, approximately 19% of them singletons. Sequences were obtained from PBMCs or a T cell subset sorted from them (not recorded which). The receptor was isolated from a man in his late teens or twenties who had mild COVID-19 (a few samples of this study predate the infection). Cell type and time point are not known.

As DNA, the CDR3 is TGTGCCAGCACCCCGGGGGCAGTTGATCAGCCCCAGCATTTT. This gives the protein CASTPGAVDQPQHF. This sequence joins TRBV28 and TRBJ1-5, with TRBD1 as a possible D gene (6 bases). The CDR3 covers 14 residues. CDR1 is MDHEN, CDR2 SYDVKM, per germline. V was trimmed by 7 bases and J by 5 bases, leaving 15 bases between them.